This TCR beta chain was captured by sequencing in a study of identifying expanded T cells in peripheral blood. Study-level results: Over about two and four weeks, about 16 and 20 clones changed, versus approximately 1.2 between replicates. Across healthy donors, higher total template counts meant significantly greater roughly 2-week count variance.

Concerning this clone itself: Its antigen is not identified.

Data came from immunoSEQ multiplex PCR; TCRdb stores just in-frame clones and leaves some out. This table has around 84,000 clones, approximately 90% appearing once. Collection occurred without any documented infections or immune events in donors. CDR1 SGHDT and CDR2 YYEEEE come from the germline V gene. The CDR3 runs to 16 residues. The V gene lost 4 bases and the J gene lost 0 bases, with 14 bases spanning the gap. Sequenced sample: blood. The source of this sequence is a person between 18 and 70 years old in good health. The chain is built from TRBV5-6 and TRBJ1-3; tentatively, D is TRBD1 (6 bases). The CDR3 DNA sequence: TGTGCCAGCAGCGTCAGACAGGCTAGCTCTGGAAACACCATATATTTT. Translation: CASSVRQASSGNTIYF.